Here is one T cell receptor beta chain with its context. Assay used: immunoSEQ multiplex PCR; TCRdb lists only in-frame clones, some missing. The sample yields some 190,000 clones, 80% to 95% seen once. This entry belongs to a study of T cell responses to AZD1222 COVID-19 vaccine. The CDR3 is made up of 15 amino acids. V lost 5 bases to trimming and J lost 0 bases; unmatched junction nucleotides: 5. CDR1 and CDR2 (germline): SGHTA, FQGNSA. The J gene is TRBJ2-3, the V gene TRBV7-2; 7 bases line up with TRBD1. This clonotype was obtained from an adult in good health. The material sequenced was peripheral blood, taken on day 0 of AZD1222 vaccination. The CDR3 region has the DNA TGTGCCAGCAGCATCGACAGGGCTAGCACAGATACGCAGTATTTT. It specifies CASSIDRASTDTQYF. Full variable domain (missing parts from reference TRBV7-2 and TRBJ2-3): GAGVSQSPSNKVTEKGKDVELRCDPISGHTALYWYRQSLGQGLEFLIYFQGNSAPDKSGLPSDRFSAERTGGSVSTLTIQRTQQEDSAVYLCASSIDRASTDTQYFGPGTRLTVL.